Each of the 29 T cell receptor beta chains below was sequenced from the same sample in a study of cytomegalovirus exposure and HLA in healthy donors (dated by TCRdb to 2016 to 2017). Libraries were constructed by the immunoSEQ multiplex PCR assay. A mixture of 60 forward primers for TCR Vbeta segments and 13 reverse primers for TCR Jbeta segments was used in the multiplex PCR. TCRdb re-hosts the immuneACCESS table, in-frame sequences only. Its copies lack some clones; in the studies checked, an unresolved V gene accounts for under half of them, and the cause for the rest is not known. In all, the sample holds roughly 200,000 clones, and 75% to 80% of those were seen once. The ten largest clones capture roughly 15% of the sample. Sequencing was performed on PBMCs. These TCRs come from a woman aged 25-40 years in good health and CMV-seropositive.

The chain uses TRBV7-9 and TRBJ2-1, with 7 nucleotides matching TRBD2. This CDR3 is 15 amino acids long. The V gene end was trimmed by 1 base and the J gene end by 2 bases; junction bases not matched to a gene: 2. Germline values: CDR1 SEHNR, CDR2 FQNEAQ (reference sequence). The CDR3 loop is CASSLVAGAYNEQFF. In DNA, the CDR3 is TGTGCCAGCAGCTTAGTGGCGGGGGCCTACAATGAGCAGTTCTTC.

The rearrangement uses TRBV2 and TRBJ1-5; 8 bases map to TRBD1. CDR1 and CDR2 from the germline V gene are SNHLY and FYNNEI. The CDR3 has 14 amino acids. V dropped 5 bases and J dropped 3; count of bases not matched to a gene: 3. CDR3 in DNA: TGTGCCAGCAGTTTGGACAGGGTCAATCAGCCCCAGCATTTT. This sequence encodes CASSLDRVNQPQHF.

The CDR3 region has the DNA TGTGCCAGCAGTCGAGGGACAGGGAATGAGCAGTTCTTC. Protein sequence: CASSRGTGNEQFF. The rearrangement uses TRBV6-5 and TRBJ2-1, with 9 bases aligning to TRBD1. Germline lookup yields CDR1 MNHEY and CDR2 SVGAGI. J was trimmed by 7 bases and V by 5 bases; bases with no gene match: 3. This CDR3 region has 13 residues.

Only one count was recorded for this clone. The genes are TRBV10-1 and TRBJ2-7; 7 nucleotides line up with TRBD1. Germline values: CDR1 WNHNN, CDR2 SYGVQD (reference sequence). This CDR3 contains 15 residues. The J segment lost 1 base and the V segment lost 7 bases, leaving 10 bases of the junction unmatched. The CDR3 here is CASKDYGTDSYEQYF. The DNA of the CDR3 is TGCGCCAGCAAGGATTATGGGACAGATTCCTACGAGCAGTACTTC.

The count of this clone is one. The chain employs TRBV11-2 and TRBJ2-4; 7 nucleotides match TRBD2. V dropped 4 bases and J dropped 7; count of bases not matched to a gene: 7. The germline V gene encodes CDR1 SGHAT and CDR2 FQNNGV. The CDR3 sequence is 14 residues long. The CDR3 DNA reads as TGTGCCAGCAGCTCCAGGCGGGGGAGCAACATTCAGTACTTC. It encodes CASSSRRGSNIQYF.

In DNA, the CDR3 is TGTGCCAGCTTCGACAGCGGCACAGATACGCAGTATTTT. Its translation: CASFDSGTDTQYF. The chain couples TRBV28 to TRBJ2-3, with D maybe TRBD1 (5 bases). Trimming shortened V by 8 bases and J by 1 base, and 10 bases separated the two germline ends. The CDR3 extends over 13 amino acids. CDR1 is MDHEN, CDR2 SYDVKM, per germline.

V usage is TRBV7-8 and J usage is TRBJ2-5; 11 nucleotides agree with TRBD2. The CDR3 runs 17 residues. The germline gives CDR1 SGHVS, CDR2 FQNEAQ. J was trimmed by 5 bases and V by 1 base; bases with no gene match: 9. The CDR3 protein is CASSLGRLAGRGETQYF. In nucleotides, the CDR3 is TGTGCCAGCAGCTTAGGCAGACTAGCGGGGCGGGGGGAGACCCAGTACTTC.

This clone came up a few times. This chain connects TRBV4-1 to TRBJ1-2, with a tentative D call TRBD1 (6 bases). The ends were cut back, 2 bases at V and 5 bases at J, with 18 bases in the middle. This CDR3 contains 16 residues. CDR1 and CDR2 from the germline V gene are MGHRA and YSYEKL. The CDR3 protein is CASSQPQGQTKYGYTF. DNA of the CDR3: TGCGCCAGCAGCCAACCTCAGGGACAAACAAAGTATGGCTACACCTTC.

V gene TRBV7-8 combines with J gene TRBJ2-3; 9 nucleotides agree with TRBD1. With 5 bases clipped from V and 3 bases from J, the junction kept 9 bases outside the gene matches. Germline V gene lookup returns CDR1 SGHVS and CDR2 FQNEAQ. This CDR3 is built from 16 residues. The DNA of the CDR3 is TGTGCCAGCAGCCCTCCCGGGACAGGGAGGACAGATACGCAGTATTTT. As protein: CASSPPGTGRTDTQYF.

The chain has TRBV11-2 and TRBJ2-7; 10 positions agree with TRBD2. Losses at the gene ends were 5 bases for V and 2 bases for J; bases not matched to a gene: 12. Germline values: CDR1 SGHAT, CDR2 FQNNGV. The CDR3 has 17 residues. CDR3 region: CASSVSTGLAAPYEQYF. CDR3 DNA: TGTGCCAGCAGCGTCTCCACCGGACTAGCGGCCCCCTACGAGCAGTACTTC.

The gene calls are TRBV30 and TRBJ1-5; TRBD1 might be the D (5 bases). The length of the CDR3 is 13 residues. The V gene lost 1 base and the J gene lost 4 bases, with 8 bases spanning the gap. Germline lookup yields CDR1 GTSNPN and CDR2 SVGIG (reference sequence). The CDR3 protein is CAWSEKGNQPQHF. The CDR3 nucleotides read TGTGCCTGGAGTGAGAAGGGGAATCAGCCCCAGCATTTT.

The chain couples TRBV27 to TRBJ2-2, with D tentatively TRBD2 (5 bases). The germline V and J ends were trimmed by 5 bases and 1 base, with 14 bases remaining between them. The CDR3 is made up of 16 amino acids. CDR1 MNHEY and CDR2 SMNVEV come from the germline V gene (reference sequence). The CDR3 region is CASSQRGLENTGELFF. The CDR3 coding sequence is TGTGCCAGCAGTCAAAGAGGGTTGGAGAACACCGGGGAGCTGTTTTTT.

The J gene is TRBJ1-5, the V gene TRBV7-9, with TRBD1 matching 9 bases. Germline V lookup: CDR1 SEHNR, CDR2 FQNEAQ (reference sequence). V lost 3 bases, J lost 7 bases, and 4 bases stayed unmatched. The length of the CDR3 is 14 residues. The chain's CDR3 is CASSFGTGWQPQHF. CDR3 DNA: TGTGCCAGCAGCTTTGGGACAGGGTGGCAGCCCCAGCATTTT.

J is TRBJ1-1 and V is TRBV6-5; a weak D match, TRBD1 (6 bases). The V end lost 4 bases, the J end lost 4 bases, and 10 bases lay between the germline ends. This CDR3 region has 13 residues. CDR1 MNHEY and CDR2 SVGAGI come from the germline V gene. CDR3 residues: CASSSTTGTEAFF. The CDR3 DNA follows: TGTGCCAGCAGTTCCACGACAGGCACTGAAGCTTTCTTT.

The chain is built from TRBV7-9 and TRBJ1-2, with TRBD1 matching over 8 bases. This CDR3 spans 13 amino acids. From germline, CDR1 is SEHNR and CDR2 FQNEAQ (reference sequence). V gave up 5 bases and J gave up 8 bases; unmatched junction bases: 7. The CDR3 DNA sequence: TGTGCCAGCAGCCGGGGACAGGCCGCGGGCTACACCTTC. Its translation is CASSRGQAAGYTF.

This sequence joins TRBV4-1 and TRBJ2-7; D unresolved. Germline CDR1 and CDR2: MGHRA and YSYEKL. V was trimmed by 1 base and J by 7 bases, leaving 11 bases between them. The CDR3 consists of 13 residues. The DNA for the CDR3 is TGCGCCAGCAGCCAAGGGTCTCGAGTGGAGCAGTACTTC. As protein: CASSQGSRVEQYF.

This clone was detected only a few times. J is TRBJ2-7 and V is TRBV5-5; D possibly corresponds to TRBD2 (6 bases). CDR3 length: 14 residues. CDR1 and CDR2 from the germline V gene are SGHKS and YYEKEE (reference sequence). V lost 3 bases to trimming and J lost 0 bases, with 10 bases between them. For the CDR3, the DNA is TGTGCCAGCAGCTCTAGCGCGAACTCCTACGAGCAGTACTTC. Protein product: CASSSSANSYEQYF. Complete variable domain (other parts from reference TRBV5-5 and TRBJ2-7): DAGVTQSPTHLIKTRGQQVTLRCSPISGHKSVSWYQQVLGQGPQFIFQYYEKEERGRGNFPDRFSARQFPNYSSELNVNALLLGDSALYLCASSSSANSYEQYFGPGTRLTVT.

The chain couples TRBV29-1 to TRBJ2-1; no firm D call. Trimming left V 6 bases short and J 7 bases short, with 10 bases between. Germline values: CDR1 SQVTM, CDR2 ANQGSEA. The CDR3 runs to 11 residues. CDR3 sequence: CSVDTDNEQFF. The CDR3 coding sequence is TGCAGCGTCGACACCGATAATGAGCAGTTCTTC.

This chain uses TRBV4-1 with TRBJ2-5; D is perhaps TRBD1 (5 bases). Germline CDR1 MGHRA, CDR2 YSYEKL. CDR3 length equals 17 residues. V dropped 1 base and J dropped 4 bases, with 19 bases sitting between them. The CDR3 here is CASSQVWGTKPPETQYF. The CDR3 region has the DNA TGCGCCAGCAGCCAAGTGTGGGGCACCAAACCTCCAGAGACCCAGTACTTC.

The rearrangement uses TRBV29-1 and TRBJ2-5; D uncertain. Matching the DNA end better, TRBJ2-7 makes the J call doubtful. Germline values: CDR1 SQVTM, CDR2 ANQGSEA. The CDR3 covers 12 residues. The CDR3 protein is CSVRLEPYEQYF. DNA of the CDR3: TGCAGCGTTCGACTCGAGCCCTACGAGCAGTACTTC.

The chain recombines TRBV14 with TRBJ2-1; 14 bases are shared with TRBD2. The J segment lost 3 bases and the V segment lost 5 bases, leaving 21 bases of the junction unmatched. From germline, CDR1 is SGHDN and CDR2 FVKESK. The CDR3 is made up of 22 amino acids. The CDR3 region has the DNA TGTGCCAGCAGCAAGGAGAACAGGGGAGGACTAGCGGGAGGAATCCACTACAATGAGCAGTTCTTC. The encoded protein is CASSKENRGGLAGGIHYNEQFF.

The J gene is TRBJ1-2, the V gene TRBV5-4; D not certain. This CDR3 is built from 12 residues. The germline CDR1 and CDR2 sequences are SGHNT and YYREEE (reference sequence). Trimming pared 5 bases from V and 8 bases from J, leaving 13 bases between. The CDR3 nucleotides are TGTGCCAGCAGGCCTGAGAGGCGGGGCTACACCTTC. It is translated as CASRPERRGYTF.

CDR3 sequence (DNA): TGTGCCAGCAGCCCGGGACAGGGGGGCTACACCTTC. Amino acid sequence: CASSPGQGGYTF. The chain has TRBV11-2 and TRBJ1-2; TRBD1 matches 10 bases. The trim removed 5 bases at V and 8 bases at J, leaving 2 bases unmatched. This CDR3 contains 12 residues. Germline assignment: CDR1 SGHAT and CDR2 FQNNGV.

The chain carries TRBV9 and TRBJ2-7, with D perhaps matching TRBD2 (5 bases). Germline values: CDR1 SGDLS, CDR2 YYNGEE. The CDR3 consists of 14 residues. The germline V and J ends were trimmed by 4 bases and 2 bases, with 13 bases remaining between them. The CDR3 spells CASSPRTFAYEQYF. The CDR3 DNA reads TGTGCCAGCAGCCCGCGGACTTTCGCCTACGAGCAGTACTTC.

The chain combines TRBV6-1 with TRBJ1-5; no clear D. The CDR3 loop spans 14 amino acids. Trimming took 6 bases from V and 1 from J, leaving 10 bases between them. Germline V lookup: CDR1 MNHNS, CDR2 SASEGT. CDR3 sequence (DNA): TGTGCCAGCAGCCGGCTCGGGAGCAATCAGCCCCAGCATTTT. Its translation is CASSRLGSNQPQHF.

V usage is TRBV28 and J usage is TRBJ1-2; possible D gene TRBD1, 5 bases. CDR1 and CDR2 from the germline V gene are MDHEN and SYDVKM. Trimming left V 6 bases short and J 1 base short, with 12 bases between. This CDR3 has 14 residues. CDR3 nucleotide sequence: TGTGCCAGCAGCTTGGGGGGGGTTAACTATGGCTACACCTTC. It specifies CASSLGGVNYGYTF.

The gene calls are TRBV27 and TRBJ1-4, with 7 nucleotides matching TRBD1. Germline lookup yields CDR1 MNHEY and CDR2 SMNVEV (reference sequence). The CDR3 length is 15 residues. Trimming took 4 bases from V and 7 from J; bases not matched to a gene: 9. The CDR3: CASSWIQGGGEKLFF. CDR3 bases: TGTGCCAGCAGTTGGATCCAGGGGGGTGGTGAAAAACTGTTTTTT.

The DNA for the CDR3 is TGTGCCATCAGTGATAACAGGTACAACTATGGCTACACCTTC. This codes for CAISDNRYNYGYTF. J is TRBJ1-2 and V is TRBV10-3; maybe TRBD1 (5 bases). V lost 3 bases to trimming and J lost 2 bases, with 10 bases between them. The CDR3 totals 14 residues. Germline V gene data show CDR1 as ENHRY and CDR2 as SYGVKD.

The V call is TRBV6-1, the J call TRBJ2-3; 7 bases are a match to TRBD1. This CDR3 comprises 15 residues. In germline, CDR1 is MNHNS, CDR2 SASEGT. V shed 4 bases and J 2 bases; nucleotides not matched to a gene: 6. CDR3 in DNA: TGTGCCAGCAGTGGGAAAGGGACAGACACAGATACGCAGTATTTT. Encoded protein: CASSGKGTDTDTQYF.